This T cell receptor beta chain was documented in a study of blood T cell repertoires in COVID-19. Whole-study context: Samples taken during acute and convalescent COVID-19 were collected in the United States, Italy and Spain. T cells, B-cell-depleted T cells, or PBMCs provided the cDNA or gDNA that served as material.

Germline V CDR1 and CDR2: MNHNS, SASEGT. The CDR3 is made up of 12 amino acids. V lost 2 bases and J lost 4, with 6 bases in between. Authors' processing steps: The authors estimated nucleated cell counts from reference gene primer amplification. Assay: immunoSEQ multiplex PCR; the TCRdb copy retains only in-frame clones and omits some. The V and J calls and the clone size are those of that table, but D and trimming were determined from the DNA. The sample has fewer than 40,000 clones, around 80% seen once; the top ten hold approximately 30%. The receptor's source is a man aged 55 to 69 with acute or convalescent COVID-19. The gene calls are TRBV6-1 and TRBJ2-7; D is undetermined. Sequencing used peripheral blood. CDR3 DNA: TGTGCCAGCAGTGAATGGCAGTACGAGCAGTACTTC. Its translation: CASSEWQYEQYF.